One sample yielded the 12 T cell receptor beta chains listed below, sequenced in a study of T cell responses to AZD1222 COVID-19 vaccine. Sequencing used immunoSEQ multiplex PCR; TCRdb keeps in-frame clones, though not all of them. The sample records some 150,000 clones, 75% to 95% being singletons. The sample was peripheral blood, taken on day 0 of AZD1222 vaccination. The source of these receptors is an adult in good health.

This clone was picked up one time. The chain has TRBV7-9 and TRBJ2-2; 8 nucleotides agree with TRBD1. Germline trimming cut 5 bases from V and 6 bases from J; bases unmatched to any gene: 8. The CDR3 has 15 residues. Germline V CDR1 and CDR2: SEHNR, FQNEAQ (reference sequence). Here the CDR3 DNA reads TGTGCCAGCAGCACTACGGACAGGGCGTCCGGGGAGCTGTTTTTT. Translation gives CASSTTDRASGELFF.

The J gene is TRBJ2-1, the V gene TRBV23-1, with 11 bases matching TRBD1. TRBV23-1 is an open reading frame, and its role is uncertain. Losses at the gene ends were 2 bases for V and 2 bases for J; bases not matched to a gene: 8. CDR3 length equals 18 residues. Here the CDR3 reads CASSQTPGGQGAYNEQFF. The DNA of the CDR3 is TGCGCCAGCAGTCAAACCCCTGGGGGACAGGGGGCCTACAATGAGCAGTTCTTC.

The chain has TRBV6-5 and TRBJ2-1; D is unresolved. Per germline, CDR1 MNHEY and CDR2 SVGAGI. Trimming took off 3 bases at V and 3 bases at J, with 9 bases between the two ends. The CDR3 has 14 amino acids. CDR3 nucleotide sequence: TGTGCCAGCAGTTATTCTGCCAGCTACAATGAGCAGTTCTTC. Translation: CASSYSASYNEQFF.

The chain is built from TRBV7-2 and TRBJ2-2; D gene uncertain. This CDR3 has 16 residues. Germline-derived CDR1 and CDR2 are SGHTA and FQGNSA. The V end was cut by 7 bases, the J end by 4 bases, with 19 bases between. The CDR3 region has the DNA TGTGCCAGCACTCTAGGGTCTGCTCCACGCACCGGGGAGCTGTTTTTT. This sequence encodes CASTLGSAPRTGELFF. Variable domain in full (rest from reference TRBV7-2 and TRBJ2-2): GAGVSQSPSNKVTEKGKDVELRCDPISGHTALYWYRQSLGQGLEFLIYFQGNSAPDKSGLPSDRFSAERTGGSVSTLTIQRTQQEDSAVYLCASTLGSAPRTGELFFGEGSRLTVL.

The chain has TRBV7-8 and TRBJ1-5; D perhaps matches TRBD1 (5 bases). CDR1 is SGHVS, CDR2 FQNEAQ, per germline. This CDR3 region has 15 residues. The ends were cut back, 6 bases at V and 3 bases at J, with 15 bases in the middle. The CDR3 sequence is CASSSTRVFNQPQHF. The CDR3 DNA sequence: TGTGCCAGCAGTTCGACCAGGGTATTCAATCAGCCCCAGCATTTT.

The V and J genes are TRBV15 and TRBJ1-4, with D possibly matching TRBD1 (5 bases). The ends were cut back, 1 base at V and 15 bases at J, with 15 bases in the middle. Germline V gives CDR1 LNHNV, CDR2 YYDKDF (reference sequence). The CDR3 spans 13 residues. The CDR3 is CATSRGRGEVMFF. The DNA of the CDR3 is TGTGCCACCAGCAGAGGCCGGGGGGAGGTGATGTTTTTT.

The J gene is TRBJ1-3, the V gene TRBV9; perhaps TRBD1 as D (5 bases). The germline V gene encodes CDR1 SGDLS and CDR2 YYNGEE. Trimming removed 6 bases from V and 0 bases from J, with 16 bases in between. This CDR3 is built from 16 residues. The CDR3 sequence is CASTDPRASSGNTIYF. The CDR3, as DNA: TGTGCCAGCACCGACCCCAGGGCGAGCTCTGGAAACACCATATATTTT.

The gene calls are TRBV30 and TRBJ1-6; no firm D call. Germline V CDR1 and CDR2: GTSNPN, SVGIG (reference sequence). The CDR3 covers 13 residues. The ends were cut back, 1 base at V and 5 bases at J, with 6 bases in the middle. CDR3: CAWSGQNNSPLHF. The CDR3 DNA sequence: TGTGCCTGGAGTGGACAAAATAATTCACCCCTCCACTTT.

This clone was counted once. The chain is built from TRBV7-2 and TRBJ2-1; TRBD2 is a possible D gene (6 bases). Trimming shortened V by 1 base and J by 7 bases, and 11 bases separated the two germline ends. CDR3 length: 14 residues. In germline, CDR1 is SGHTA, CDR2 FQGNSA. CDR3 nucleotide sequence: TGTGCCAGCAGCTTAGAATTAGCGGCTAATGAGCAGTTCTTC. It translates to CASSLELAANEQFF. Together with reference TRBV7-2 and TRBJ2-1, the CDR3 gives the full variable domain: GAGVSQSPSNKVTEKGKDVELRCDPISGHTALYWYRQSLGQGLEFLIYFQGNSAPDKSGLPSDRFSAERTGGSVSTLTIQRTQQEDSAVYLCASSLELAANEQFFGPGTRLTVL.

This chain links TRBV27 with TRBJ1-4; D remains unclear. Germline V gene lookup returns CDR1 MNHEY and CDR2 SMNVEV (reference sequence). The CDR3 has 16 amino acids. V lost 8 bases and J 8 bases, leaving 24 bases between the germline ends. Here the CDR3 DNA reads TGTGCCAGCCCTCCCCTCGTTGTGGGGTCCGGAGAAAAACTGTTTTTT. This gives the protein CASPPLVVGSGEKLFF.

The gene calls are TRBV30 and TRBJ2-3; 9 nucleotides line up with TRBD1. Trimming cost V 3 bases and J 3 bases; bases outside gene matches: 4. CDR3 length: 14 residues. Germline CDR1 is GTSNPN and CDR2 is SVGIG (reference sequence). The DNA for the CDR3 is TGTGCCTGGAGGGGGGACAGGGTGACAGATACGCAGTATTTT. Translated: CAWRGDRVTDTQYF.

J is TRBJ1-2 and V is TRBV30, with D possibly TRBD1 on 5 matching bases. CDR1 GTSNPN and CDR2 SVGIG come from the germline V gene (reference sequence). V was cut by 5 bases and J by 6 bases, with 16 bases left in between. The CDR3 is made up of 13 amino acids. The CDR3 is CAWDRRGYNGYTF. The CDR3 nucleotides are TGTGCCTGGGATCGTAGGGGCTATAATGGCTACACCTTC.